These T cell receptor beta chains were read from a single sample in a study of cytotoxic CD8 clonotypes in ibrutinib-treated CLL. Sequencing was performed with immunoSEQ multiplex PCR; in TCRdb, only in-frame clones are kept and a portion is missing. The repertoire consists of fewer than 400,000 clones, with roughly 70% occurring once and the leading ten covering under 8%. Here the sequenced sample was PBMCs, taken after 36 months of ibrutinib treatment. These receptors all come from a human donor with chronic lymphocytic leukemia. Each CDR3 is given with its conserved first and last residue. The order of the fields is V gene, J gene, CDR3 length, clone size, D gene, CDR3 protein, CDR3 DNA. D genes are given only for firm matches. Only some rows state a clone size, as once, few, many or a class for expanded clones.

TRBV7-8	TRBJ1-5	16	few	NA	CASSPTRTVRNQPQHF	TGTGCCAGCAGCCCGACCCGGACAGTTAGGAATCAGCCCCAGCATTTT
TRBV4-1	TRBJ1-5	15	few	TRBD1	CASSGQGRVNQPQHF	TGCGCCAGCAGCGGACAGGGACGGGTCAATCAGCCCCAGCATTTT
TRBV19	TRBJ2-1	15	NA	NA	CASSIDPPGVGEQFF	TGTGCCAGTAGTATAGATCCCCCCGGGGTAGGTGAGCAGTTCTTC
TRBV18	TRBJ1-1	16	NA	NA	CASSPRQRTMNTEAFF	TGTGCCAGCTCACCCCGACAGAGAACCATGAACACTGAAGCTTTCTTT
TRBV4-2	TRBJ2-7	15	NA	NA	CASSRTEGGSYEQYF	TGTGCCAGCAGCCGAACAGAGGGGGGCTCCTACGAGCAGTACTTC
TRBV12-5	TRBJ2-2	10	few	NA	CASARGELFF	TGTGCTAGTGCCCGCGGGGAGCTGTTTTTT
TRBV19	TRBJ1-4	15	NA	NA	CASSGSLATNEKLFF	TGTGCCAGTAGTGGGTCCTTGGCAACTAATGAAAAACTGTTTTTT
TRBV2	TRBJ2-2	14	NA	NA	CASSEVIISGELFF	TGTGCCAGCAGTGAGGTTATTATTTCCGGGGAGCTGTTTTTT
TRBV6-5	TRBJ1-1	15	NA	NA	CASSYAGWRNTEAFF	TGTGCCAGCAGTTACGCAGGGTGGCGAAACACTGAAGCTTTCTTT
TRBV1	TRBJ2-7	18	NA	NA	CTSSQEQTSAGVYYEQYF	TGCACCAGCAGCCAAGAGCAGACTAGTGCGGGGGTTTACTACGAGCAGTACTTC
TRBV5-1	TRBJ2-4	14	few	NA	CASSFRSGGDNQHF	TGCGCCAGCAGCTTCCGTTCGGGCGGTGACAATCAACACTTC
TRBV2	TRBJ1-1	11	few	NA	CASSARPEAFF	TGTGCCAGCAGTGCCCGCCCTGAAGCTTTCTTT
TRBV27	TRBJ1-4	14	NA	TRBD1	CASSFLGQGGKLFF	TGTGCCAGCAGTTTCCTTGGACAGGGCGGAAAACTGTTTTTT
TRBV5-6	TRBJ1-1	14	NA	NA	CASSYLGWGTEAFF	TGTGCCAGCAGCTACCTTGGGTGGGGGACTGAAGCTTTCTTT
TRBV19	TRBJ2-7	13	NA	NA	CASSRSAHYEQYF	TGTGCCAGTAGTCGGAGTGCTCACTACGAGCAGTACTTC
TRBV12-5	TRBJ2-1	16	few	TRBD1	CASTTGGGRSYNEQFF	TGTGCTAGTACCACAGGGGGCGGCCGCTCCTACAATGAGCAGTTCTTC
TRBV11-2	TRBJ2-7	15	NA	NA	CASSLDPGAHYEQYF	TGTGCCAGCAGCTTAGACCCAGGGGCACACTACGAGCAGTACTTC
TRBV7-3	TRBJ2-1	15	few	TRBD1	CASSARDRVDNEQFF	TGTGCCAGCAGCGCCCGGGACAGGGTGGACAATGAGCAGTTCTTC
TRBV2	TRBJ1-5	16	NA	NA	CASSGWTELRDLPQHF	TGTGCCAGCAGTGGGTGGACAGAATTACGGGATCTGCCCCAGCATTTT
TRBV7-6	TRBJ2-7	16	NA	NA	CASSSLRDPISYEQYF	TGTGCCAGCAGCTCCTTAAGGGACCCGATCTCCTACGAGCAGTACTTC
TRBV6-1	TRBJ1-1	14	NA	TRBD1	CASRGTGADTEAFF	TGTGCCAGCAGGGGGACAGGGGCCGACACTGAAGCTTTCTTT
TRBV5-4	TRBJ2-7	15	NA	TRBD1	CASSLASGTGGEQYF	TGTGCCAGCAGCTTGGCCTCCGGGACAGGGGGCGAGCAGTACTTC
TRBV28	TRBJ1-2	13	few	TRBD1	CASRTGPHIGYTF	TGTGCCAGCAGGACAGGGCCCCATATAGGCTACACCTTC
TRBV29-1	TRBJ1-2	13	NA	NA	CSVEDPLNYGYTF	TGCAGCGTTGAAGATCCCCTGAACTATGGCTACACCTTC
TRBV9	TRBJ2-7	15	NA	NA	CASSVGLGSGYEQYF	TGTGCCAGCAGCGTAGGTTTAGGGTCCGGGTACGAGCAGTACTTC
TRBV2	TRBJ2-7	14	NA	NA	CASRERRPPYEQYF	TGTGCCAGCAGGGAACGTCGGCCGCCGTACGAGCAGTACTTC
TRBV21-1	TRBJ1-2	15	NA	NA	CASSQGGTEDYGYTF	TGTGCCAGCAGCCAGGGGGGGACAGAAGACTATGGCTACACCTTC
TRBV5-4	TRBJ2-5	11	NA	NA	CASSLRETQYF	TGTGCCAGCAGCTTGCGAGAGACCCAGTACTTC
TRBV27	TRBJ2-1	13	few	TRBD2	CATRTSGSYEQFF	TGTGCCACCCGGACTAGCGGGAGCTATGAGCAGTTCTTC
TRBV10-3	TRBJ2-3	16	NA	TRBD2	CAISETGLAGADTQYF	TGTGCCATCAGTGAGACGGGACTAGCGGGAGCAGATACGCAGTATTTT
TRBV2	TRBJ2-7	13	NA	NA	CASSDWERSEQYF	TGTGCCAGCAGTGATTGGGAGAGATCCGAGCAGTACTTC
TRBV9	TRBJ2-2	14	NA	TRBD1	CASSRDSNTGELFF	TGTGCCAGCAGCCGGGACAGTAACACCGGGGAGCTGTTTTTT
TRBV18	TRBJ2-7	14	NA	NA	CASSRQGSSYEQYF	TGTGCCAGCTCACGGCAGGGGAGCTCCTACGAGCAGTACTTC
TRBV15	TRBJ2-7	14	NA	TRBD2	CATSRSGISYEQYF	TGTGCCACCAGCCGTAGCGGGATTTCTTACGAGCAGTACTTC
TRBV10-3	TRBJ2-7	14	NA	TRBD2	CAISEQRGAVEQYF	TGTGCCATCAGTGAGCAGCGGGGGGCCGTCGAGCAGTACTTC
TRBV9	TRBJ2-2	15	NA	NA	CASSVVGRPTGELFF	TGTGCCAGCAGCGTAGTAGGCAGGCCCACCGGGGAGCTGTTTTTT
TRBV5-1	TRBJ2-7	12	few	NA	CASSQTDYEQYF	TGCGCCAGCAGCCAGACTGACTACGAGCAGTACTTC
TRBV7-2	TRBJ2-7	15	NA	TRBD1	CASSWDRDESYEQYF	TGTGCCAGCAGCTGGGACAGGGACGAGTCCTACGAGCAGTACTTC
TRBV2	TRBJ2-5	14	NA	NA	CASKTRMAKETQYF	TGTGCCAGCAAAACTAGGATGGCCAAAGAGACCCAGTACTTC
TRBV6-5	TRBJ2-7	14	NA	TRBD2	CASGPGAGGREQYF	TGTGCCAGCGGGCCGGGAGCGGGAGGTAGGGAGCAGTACTTC
TRBV6-1	TRBJ2-7	15	NA	TRBD2	CASSGPGERGYEQYF	TGTGCCAGCAGTGGGCCGGGGGAGCGGGGCTACGAGCAGTACTTC
TRBV25-1	TRBJ2-3	15	NA	TRBD2	CASSPSLAVTDTQYF	TGTGCCAGCAGTCCATCCCTAGCGGTTACAGATACGCAGTATTTT
TRBV12-5	TRBJ2-5	15	once	TRBD2	CASGIGTTVGETQYF	TGTGCTAGTGGTATCGGGACTACGGTTGGAGAGACCCAGTACTTC
TRBV15	TRBJ2-7	19	NA	TRBD2	CATSRGPGLAGGSLGEQYF	TGTGCCACCAGCAGAGGACCGGGACTAGCGGGGGGCTCTTTGGGGGAGCAGTACTTC
TRBV11-2	TRBJ2-7	13	NA	NA	CASSLGPYYEQYF	TGTGCCAGCAGCTTGGGACCCTACTACGAGCAGTACTTC
TRBV11-2	TRBJ2-7	13	NA	NA	CASSLAHTYEQYF	TGTGCCAGCAGCTTAGCACATACCTACGAGCAGTACTTC
TRBV6-5	TRBJ2-5	13	NA	NA	CASAGTFQETQYF	TGTGCCAGCGCCGGGACATTCCAAGAGACCCAGTACTTC
TRBV6-5	TRBJ2-7	15	NA	NA	CASSYSGGYSYEQYF	TGTGCCAGCAGTTACTCGGGTGGGTACTCCTACGAGCAGTACTTC
TRBV7-9	TRBJ2-7	14	few	NA	CASSFGGTTYEQYF	TGTGCCAGCAGCTTTGGGGGGACGACCTACGAGCAGTACTTC
TRBV6-5	TRBJ2-2	13	NA	NA	CASKTLPTGELFF	TGTGCCAGCAAAACATTACCGACCGGGGAGCTGTTTTTT
TRBV5-4	TRBJ2-7	15	NA	NA	CASSFGTGSLREQYF	TGTGCCAGCAGCTTCGGGACTGGTTCCCTGAGAGAGCAGTACTTC